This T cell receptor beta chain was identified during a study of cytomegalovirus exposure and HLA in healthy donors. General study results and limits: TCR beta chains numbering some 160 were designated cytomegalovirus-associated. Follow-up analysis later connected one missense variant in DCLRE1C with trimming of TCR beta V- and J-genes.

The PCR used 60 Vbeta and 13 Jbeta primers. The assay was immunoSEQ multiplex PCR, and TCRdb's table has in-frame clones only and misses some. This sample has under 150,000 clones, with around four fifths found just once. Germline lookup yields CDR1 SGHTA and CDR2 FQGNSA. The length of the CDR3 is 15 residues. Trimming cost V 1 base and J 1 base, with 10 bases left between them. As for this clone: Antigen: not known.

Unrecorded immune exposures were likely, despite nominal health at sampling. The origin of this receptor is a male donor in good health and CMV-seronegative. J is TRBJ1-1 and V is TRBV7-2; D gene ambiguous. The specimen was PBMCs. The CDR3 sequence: CASSLGTVTNTEAFF. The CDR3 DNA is TGTGCCAGCAGCTTAGGAACAGTTACGAACACTGAAGCTTTCTTT.